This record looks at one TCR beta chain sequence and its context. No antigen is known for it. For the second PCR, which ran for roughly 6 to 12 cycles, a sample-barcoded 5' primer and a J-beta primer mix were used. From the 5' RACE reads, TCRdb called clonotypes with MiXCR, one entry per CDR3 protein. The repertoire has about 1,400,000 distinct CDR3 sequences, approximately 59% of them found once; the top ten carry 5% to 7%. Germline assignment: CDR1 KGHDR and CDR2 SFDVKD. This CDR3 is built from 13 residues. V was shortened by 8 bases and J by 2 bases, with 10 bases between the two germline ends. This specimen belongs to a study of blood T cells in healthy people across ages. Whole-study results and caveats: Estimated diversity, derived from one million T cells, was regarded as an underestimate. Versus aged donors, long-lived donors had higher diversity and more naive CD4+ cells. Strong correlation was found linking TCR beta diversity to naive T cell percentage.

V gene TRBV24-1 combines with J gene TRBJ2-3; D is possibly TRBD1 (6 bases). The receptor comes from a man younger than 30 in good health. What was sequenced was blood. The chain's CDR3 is CATIGGSTDTQYF. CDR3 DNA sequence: TGTGCCACCATTGGGGGCTCCACAGATACGCAGTATTTT.